These 11 T cell receptor beta chains share one sample of origin, sequenced in a study of shared clonotypes between healthy human individuals. Data came from immunoSEQ multiplex PCR; TCRdb stores just in-frame clones and leaves some out. The sample records over 2 million clones, 85% to 95% being singletons. Sequenced material: naive CD4+ T cells sorted from blood. The subset is: CD45RA+ positively selected. The receptors come from a man aged 18 to 30 in good health.

The V call is TRBV4-2, the J call TRBJ2-3, with 8 bases matching TRBD1. Germline V gene lookup returns CDR1 LGHNA and CDR2 YNFKEQ. The CDR3 contains 14 residues. Trimming at V came to 4 bases and at J to 5 bases, leaving 5 bases not matched to a gene. The CDR3 protein is CASSPSGGQDTQYF. In DNA form, the CDR3 reads TGTGCCAGCAGCCCATCAGGGGGCCAAGATACGCAGTATTTT.

This chain connects TRBV2 to TRBJ1-1; TRBD1 matches 8 bases. The CDR3 loop spans 14 amino acids. The junction had 11 bases not matched to a gene; V was cut back by 9 bases and J by 5 bases. The V gene's germline CDR1 is SNHLY and CDR2 FYNNEI. CDR3 region: CARTYTGGWTEAFF. The CDR3 bases are TGTGCCAGGACCTACACAGGGGGGTGGACTGAAGCTTTCTTT. The entire variable domain, with the rest obtained from reference TRBV2 and TRBJ1-1, is as follows: EPEVTQTPSHQVTQMGQEVILRCVPISNHLYFYWYRQILGQKVEFLVSFYNNEISEKSEIFDDQFSVERPDGSNFTLKIRSTKLEDSAMYFCARTYTGGWTEAFFGQGTRLTVV.

The count of this clone is one. The rearrangement uses TRBV6-4 and TRBJ2-2; weak D call: TRBD1 (6 bases). Germline V CDR1 and CDR2: MRHNA, SNTAGT. With 0 bases removed from V and 3 bases from J, the gap between germline ends came to 8 bases. CDR3 length: 15 amino acids. CDR3 sequence: CASSDSGGHTGELFF. For the CDR3, the DNA is TGTGCCAGCAGTGACTCTGGGGGCCACACCGGGGAGCTGTTTTTT.

The J gene is TRBJ1-1, the V gene TRBV7-8; TRBD1 is a possible D gene (5 bases). Germline assignment: CDR1 SGHVS and CDR2 FQNEAQ. CDR3 length: 15 amino acids. V lost 2 bases, J lost 5 bases, and 15 bases lay in between. The CDR3 is CASSLMQGLVTEAFF. CDR3 sequence (DNA): TGTGCCAGCAGCTTAATGCAGGGTTTGGTGACTGAAGCTTTCTTT.

Turning to this clone: This sample also contains other DNA sequences that code for the same CDR3. The chain uses TRBV5-4 and TRBJ2-7; 9 bases are shared with TRBD1. From germline, CDR1 is SGHNT and CDR2 YYREEE (reference sequence). The CDR3 extends over 14 amino acids. The trim removed 4 bases at V and 4 bases at J, leaving 6 bases unmatched. CDR3 sequence: CASSPGQGIYEQYF. CDR3 in DNA: TGTGCCAGCAGCCCCGGACAGGGGATATACGAGCAGTACTTC.

The chain employs TRBV6-1 and TRBJ1-3; no clear D gene. From germline, CDR1 is MNHNS and CDR2 SASEGT. This CDR3 has 14 residues. V lost 2 bases and J 0 bases, leaving 5 bases between the germline ends. The CDR3 DNA is TGTGCCAGCAGTGAATCGAGCTCTGGAAACACCATATATTTT. Translation gives CASSESSSGNTIYF.

The chain couples TRBV6-5 to TRBJ2-3, with unresolved D. The CDR3 length is 14 residues. Trimming took off 2 bases at V and 2 bases at J, with 8 bases between the two ends. Germline-derived CDR1 and CDR2 are MNHEY and SVGAGI. DNA for the CDR3: TGTGCCAGCAGTTACCTAACAGACACAGATACGCAGTATTTT. This gives the protein CASSYLTDTDTQYF.

The J gene is TRBJ2-5, the V gene TRBV7-6, with 8 bases aligning to TRBD1. Germline V gene lookup returns CDR1 SGHVS and CDR2 FNYEAQ. The ends lost 2 bases at V and 2 bases at J; junction bases unmatched: 7. The CDR3 is 16 amino acids. CDR3 DNA sequence: TGTGCCAGCAGCTTATCGGGCAGGGGGCCACAAGAGACCCAGTACTTC. This codes for CASSLSGRGPQETQYF.

The rearrangement uses TRBV2 and TRBJ1-1, with TRBD1 as a possible D gene (6 bases). Trimming left V 2 bases short and J 7 bases short, with 11 bases between. Germline V CDR1 and CDR2: SNHLY, FYNNEI. CDR3 length: 13 amino acids. CDR3 in DNA: TGTGCCAGCAGTGAAACCCCGACAGGTGAAGCTTTCTTT. Its translation is CASSETPTGEAFF.

The V call is TRBV5-7, the J call TRBJ2-4; a weak D match, TRBD2 (8 bases). TRBV5-7 is sorted into the ORF group, with uncertain function. Trimming left V 0 bases short and J 4 bases short, with 14 bases between. There are 16 residues in the CDR3. CDR3 amino acids: CASSLAGQRGKNIQYF. As DNA, the CDR3 is TGTGCCAGCAGCTTGGCGGGACAGCGGGGGAAAAACATTCAGTACTTC.

On this clone itself: Other DNA sequences in the sample encode the same CDR3. The V gene is TRBV2, the J gene TRBJ2-5; TRBD1 or TRBD2 may be the D gene (5 bases each). The V gene lost 6 bases and the J gene lost 1 base, with 9 bases spanning the gap. Germline V gene lookup returns CDR1 SNHLY and CDR2 FYNNEI. The CDR3 is made up of 13 amino acids. CDR3 amino acids: CASSRDGQETQYF. DNA for the CDR3: TGTGCCAGCAGCCGGGACGGCCAAGAGACCCAGTACTTC.